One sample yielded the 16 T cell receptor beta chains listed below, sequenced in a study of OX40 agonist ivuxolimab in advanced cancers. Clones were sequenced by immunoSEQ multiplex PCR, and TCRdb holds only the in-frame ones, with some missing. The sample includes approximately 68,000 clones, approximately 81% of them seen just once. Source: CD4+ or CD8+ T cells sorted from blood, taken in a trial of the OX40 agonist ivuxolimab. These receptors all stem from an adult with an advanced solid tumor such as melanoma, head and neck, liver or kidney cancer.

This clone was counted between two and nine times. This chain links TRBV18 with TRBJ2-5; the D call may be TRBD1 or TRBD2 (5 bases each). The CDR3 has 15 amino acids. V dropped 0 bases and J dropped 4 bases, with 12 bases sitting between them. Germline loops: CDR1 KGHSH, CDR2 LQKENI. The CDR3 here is CASSPPVSRGETQYF. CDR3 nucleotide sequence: TGTGCCAGCTCACCACCGGTGTCGAGGGGAGAGACCCAGTACTTC.

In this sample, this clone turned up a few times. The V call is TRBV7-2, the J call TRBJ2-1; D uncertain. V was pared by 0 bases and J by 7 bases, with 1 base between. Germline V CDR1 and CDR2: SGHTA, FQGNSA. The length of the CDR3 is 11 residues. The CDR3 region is CASSLANEQFF. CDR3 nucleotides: TGTGCCAGCAGCTTAGCGAATGAGCAGTTCTTC. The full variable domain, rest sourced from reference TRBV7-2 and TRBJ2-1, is GAGVSQSPSNKVTEKGKDVELRCDPISGHTALYWYRQSLGQGLEFLIYFQGNSAPDKSGLPSDRFSAERTGGSVSTLTIQRTQQEDSAVYLCASSLANEQFFGPGTRLTVL.

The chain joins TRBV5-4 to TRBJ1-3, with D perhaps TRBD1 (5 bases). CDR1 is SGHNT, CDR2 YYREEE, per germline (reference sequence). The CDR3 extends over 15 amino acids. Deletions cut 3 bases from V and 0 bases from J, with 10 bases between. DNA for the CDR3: TGTGCCAGCAGCTGGGGGACGGGCTCTGGAAACACCATATATTTT. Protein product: CASSWGTGSGNTIYF.

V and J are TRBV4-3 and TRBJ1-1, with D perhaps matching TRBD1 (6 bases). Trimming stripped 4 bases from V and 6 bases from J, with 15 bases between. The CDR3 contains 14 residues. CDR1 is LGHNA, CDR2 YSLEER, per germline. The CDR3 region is CASSLILGGAEAFF. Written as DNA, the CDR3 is TGCGCCAGCAGCCTCATTTTAGGGGGGGCTGAAGCTTTCTTT.

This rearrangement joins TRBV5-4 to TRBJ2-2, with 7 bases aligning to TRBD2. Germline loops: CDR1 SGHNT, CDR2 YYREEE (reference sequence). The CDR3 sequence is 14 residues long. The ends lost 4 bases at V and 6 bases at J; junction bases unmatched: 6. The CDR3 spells CASSLGGMAGELFF. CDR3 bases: TGTGCCAGCAGCCTGGGGGGGATGGCCGGGGAGCTGTTTTTT.

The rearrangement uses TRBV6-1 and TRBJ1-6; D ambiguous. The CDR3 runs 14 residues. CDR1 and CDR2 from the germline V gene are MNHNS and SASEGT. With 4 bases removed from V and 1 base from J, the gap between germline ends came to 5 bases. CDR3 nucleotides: TGTGCCAGCAGTGGTCGATCCTATAATTCACCCCTCCACTTT. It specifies CASSGRSYNSPLHF.

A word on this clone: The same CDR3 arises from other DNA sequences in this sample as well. CDR3 residues: CASSLGTGAYNEQFF. As DNA, the CDR3 is TGTGCCAGCAGCCTTGGGACAGGGGCCTACAATGAGCAGTTCTTC. This rearrangement joins TRBV5-4 to TRBJ2-1, with 10 nucleotides matching TRBD1. The CDR3 has 15 residues. With V trimmed by 4 bases and J by 2 bases, 3 bases remained unmatched. In germline, CDR1 is SGHNT, CDR2 YYREEE (reference sequence). Full variable domain (remainder filled in from reference TRBV5-4 and TRBJ2-1): ETGVTQSPTHLIKTRGQQVTLRCSSQSGHNTVSWYQQALGQGPQFIFQYYREEENGRGNFPPRFSGLQFPNYSSELNVNALELDDSALYLCASSLGTGAYNEQFFGPGTRLTVL.

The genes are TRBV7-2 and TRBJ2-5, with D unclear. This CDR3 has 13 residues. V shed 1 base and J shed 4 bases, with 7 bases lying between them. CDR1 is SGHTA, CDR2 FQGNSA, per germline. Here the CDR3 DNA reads TGTGCCAGCAGCTTAGGACCGTTAGAGACCCAGTACTTC. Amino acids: CASSLGPLETQYF.

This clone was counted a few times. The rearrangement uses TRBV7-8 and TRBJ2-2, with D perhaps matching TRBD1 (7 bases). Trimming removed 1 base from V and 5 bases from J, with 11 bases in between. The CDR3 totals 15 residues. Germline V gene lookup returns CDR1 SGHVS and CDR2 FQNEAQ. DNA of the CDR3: TGTGCCAGCAGCTTAGAGGCAGGGGGGACCGGGGAGCTGTTTTTT. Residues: CASSLEAGGTGELFF.

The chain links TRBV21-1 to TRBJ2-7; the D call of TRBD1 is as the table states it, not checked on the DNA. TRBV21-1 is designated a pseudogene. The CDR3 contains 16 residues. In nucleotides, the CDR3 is TGTGCCAGCAGCAGAGTCCTGGGCAGGGGGCTGGGCGAGCAGTACTTC. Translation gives CASSRVLGRGLGEQYF.

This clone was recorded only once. CDR3 coding DNA: TGTGCCAGCAGCCCAAACCCGGGACTAGCGGGAGGGAACCCAGATACGCAGTATTTT. Its protein is CASSPNPGLAGGNPDTQYF. This chain links TRBV11-2 with TRBJ2-3; TRBD2 agrees at 16 bases. V trimming: 5 bases; J trimming: 4 bases; junction bases outside the gene matches: 12. This CDR3 contains 19 residues. Per germline, CDR1 SGHAT and CDR2 FQNNGV.

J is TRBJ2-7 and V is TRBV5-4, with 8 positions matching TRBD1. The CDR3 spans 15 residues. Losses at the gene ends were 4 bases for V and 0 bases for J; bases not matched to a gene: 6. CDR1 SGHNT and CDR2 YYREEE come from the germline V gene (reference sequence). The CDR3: CASSPTGAPSYEQYF. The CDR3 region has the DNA TGTGCCAGCAGCCCGACAGGGGCCCCCTCCTACGAGCAGTACTTC.

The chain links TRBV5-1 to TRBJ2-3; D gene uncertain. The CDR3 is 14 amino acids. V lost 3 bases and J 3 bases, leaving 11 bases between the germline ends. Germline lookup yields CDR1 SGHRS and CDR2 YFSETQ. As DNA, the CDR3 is TGCGCCAGCAGCTCAATGGGCCCTACAGATACGCAGTATTTT. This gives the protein CASSSMGPTDTQYF.

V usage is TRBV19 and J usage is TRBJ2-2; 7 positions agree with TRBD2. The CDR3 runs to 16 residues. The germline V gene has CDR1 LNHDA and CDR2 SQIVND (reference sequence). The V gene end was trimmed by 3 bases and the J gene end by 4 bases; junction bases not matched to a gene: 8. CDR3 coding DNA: TGTGCCAGTAGTATCGGGGGAGGGCCTGGCACCGGGGAGCTGTTTTTT. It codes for CASSIGGGPGTGELFF.

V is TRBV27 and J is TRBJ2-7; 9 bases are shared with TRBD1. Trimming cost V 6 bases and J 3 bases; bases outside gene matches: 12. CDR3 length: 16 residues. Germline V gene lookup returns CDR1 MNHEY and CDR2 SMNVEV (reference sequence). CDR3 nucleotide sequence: TGTGCCAGCAGCCCGACTGCAGGACAGGGGATCTACGAGCAGTACTTC. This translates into CASSPTAGQGIYEQYF.

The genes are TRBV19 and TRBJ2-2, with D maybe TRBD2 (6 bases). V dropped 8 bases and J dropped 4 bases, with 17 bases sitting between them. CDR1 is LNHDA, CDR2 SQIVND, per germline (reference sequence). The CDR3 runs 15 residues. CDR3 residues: CASSRTGGTTGELFF. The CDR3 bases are TGTGCCAGTTCCAGAACTGGAGGGACCACCGGGGAGCTGTTTTTT.